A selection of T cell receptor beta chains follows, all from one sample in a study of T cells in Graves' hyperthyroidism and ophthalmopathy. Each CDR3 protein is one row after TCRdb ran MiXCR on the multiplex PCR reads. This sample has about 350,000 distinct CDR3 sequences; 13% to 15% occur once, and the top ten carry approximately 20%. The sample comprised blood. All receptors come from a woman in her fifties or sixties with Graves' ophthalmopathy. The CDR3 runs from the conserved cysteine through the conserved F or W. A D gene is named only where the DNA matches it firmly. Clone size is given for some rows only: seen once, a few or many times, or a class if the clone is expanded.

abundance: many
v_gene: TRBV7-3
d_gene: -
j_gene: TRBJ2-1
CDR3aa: CASSLGGGGLVYNEQFF
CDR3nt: TGTGCCAGCAGCCTCGGGGGTGGCGGGTTGGTATACAATGAGCAGTTCTTC

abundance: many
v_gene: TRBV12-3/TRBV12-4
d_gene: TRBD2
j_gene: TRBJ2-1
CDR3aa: CASSPLRGLAPSSYNEQFF
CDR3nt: TGTGCCAGCAGTCCGTTACGGGGACTAGCTCCGAGCTCCTACAATGAGCAGTTCTTC

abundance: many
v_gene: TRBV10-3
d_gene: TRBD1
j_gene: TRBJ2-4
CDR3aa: CAISQGARKNIQYF
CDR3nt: TGTGCCATCAGCCAGGGGGCGCGGAAAAACATTCAGTACTTC

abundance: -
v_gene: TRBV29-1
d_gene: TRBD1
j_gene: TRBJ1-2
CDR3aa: CSVADRGPGYTF
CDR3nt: TGCAGCGTCGCCGACAGGGGGCCTGGCTACACCTTC

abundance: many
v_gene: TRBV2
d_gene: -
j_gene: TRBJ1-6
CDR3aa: CASSDRGRGNSPLHF
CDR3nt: TGTGCCAGCAGTGATCGGGGGAGAGGTAATTCACCCCTCCACTTT

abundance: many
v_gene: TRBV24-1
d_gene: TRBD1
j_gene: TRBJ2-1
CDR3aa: CATSDAARQGTYNEQFF
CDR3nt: TGTGCCACCAGTGACGCCGCGAGACAGGGTACCTACAATGAGCAGTTCTTC

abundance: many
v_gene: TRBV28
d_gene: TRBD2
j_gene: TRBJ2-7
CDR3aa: CASSLWAGGVYEQYF
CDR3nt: TGTGCCAGCAGTTTATGGGCGGGAGGGGTCTACGAGCAGTACTTC

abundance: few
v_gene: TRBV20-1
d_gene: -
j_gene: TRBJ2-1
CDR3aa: CSARREDPDNEQFF
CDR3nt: TGCAGTGCTAGGAGGGAGGACCCTGACAATGAGCAGTTCTTC

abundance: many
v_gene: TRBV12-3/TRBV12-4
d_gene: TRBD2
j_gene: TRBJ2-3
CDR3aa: CASSLGRTSGSVDTQYF
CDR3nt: TGTGCCAGCAGTTTAGGGCGGACTAGCGGGAGCGTAGATACGCAGTATTTT

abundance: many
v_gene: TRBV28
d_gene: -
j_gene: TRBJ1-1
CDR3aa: CASSFPGLITEAFF
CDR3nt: TGTGCCAGCAGTTTCCCGGGACTGATCACTGAAGCTTTCTTT

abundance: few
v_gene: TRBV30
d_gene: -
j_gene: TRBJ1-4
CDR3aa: CASGPGHTTNEKLFF
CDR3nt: TGTGCTTCCGGGCCCGGGCATACAACTAATGAAAAACTGTTTTTT

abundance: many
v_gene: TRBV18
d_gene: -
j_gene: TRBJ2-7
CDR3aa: CASSPETYEQYF
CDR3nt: TGTGCCAGCTCACCGGAGACCTACGAGCAGTACTTC

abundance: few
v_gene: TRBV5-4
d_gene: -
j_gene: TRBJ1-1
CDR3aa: CASSLAGVRNTEAFF
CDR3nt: TGTGCCAGCAGCTTGGCGGGGGTCCGGAACACTGAAGCTTTCTTT

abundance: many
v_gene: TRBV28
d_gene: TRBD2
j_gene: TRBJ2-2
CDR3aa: CASSLPGLAATGELFF
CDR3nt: TGTGCCAGCAGTTTACCGGGACTAGCGGCCACCGGGGAGCTGTTTTTT

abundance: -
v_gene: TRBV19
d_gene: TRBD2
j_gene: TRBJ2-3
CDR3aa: CASSILAGDTDTQYF
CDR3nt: TGTGCCAGTAGTATCCTAGCGGGAGATACAGATACGCAGTATTTT

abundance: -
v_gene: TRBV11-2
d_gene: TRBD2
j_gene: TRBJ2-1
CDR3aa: CASSHASGNNEQFF
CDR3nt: TGTGCCAGCAGTCACGCTAGCGGCAACAATGAGCAGTTCTTC

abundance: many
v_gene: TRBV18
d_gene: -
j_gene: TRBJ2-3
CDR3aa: CASSSSLTDTQYF
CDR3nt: TGTGCCAGCTCCTCCAGCCTTACAGATACGCAGTATTTT

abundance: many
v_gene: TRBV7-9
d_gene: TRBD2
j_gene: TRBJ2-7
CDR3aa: CASSPPGGRERDYEQYF
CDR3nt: TGTGCCAGCAGCCCGCCGGGGGGGCGGGAGAGGGACTACGAGCAGTACTTC

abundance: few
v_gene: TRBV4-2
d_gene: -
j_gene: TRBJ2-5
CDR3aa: CASSQDLGGKKETQYF
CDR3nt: TGTGCCAGCAGCCAAGATCTAGGGGGAAAGAAGGAGACCCAGTACTTC

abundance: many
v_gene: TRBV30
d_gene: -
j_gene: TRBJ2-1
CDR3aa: CAWSVLNNEQFF
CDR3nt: TGTGCCTGGAGTGTACTTAACAATGAGCAGTTCTTC

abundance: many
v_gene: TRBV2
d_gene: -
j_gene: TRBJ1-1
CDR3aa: CASRARVRGQGTEAFF
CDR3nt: TGTGCCAGCAGGGCCCGGGTGCGGGGGCAGGGGACTGAAGCTTTCTTT

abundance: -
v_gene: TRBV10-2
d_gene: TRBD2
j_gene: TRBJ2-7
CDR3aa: CASSPNLILAGAEQYF
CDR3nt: TGCGCCAGCAGTCCGAACCTAATACTAGCGGGAGCCGAGCAGTACTTC

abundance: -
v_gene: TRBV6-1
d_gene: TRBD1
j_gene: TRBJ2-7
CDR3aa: CASSEAGTGVEQYF
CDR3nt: TGTGCCAGCAGTGAAGCCGGGACAGGGGTCGAGCAGTACTTC

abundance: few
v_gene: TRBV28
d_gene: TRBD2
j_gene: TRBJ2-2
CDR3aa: CASSLPTGGRGGELFF
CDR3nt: TGTGCCAGCAGTCTCCCTACGGGAGGGCGTGGCGGGGAGCTGTTTTTT

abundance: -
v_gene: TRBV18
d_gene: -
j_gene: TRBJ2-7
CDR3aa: CASSAGQIYEQYF
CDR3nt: TGTGCCAGCTCAGCGGGACAGATATACGAGCAGTACTTC

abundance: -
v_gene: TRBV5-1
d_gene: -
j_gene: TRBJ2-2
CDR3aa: CASSLDGVGGYGELFF
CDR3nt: TGCGCCAGCAGCTTGGATGGGGTTGGCGGATACGGGGAGCTGTTTTTT

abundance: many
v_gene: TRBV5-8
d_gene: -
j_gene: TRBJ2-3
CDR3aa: CASSLGALRTDTQYF
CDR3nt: TGTGCCAGCAGCTTGGGGGCATTAAGGACAGATACGCAGTATTTT

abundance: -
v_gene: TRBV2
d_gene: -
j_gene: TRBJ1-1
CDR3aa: CASTTTRVNTEAFF
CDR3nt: TGTGCCAGCACAACGACCCGGGTGAACACTGAAGCTTTCTTT

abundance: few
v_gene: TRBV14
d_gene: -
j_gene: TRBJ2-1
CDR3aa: CASSQVGGQFF
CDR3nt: TGTGCCAGCAGCCAAGTTGGAGGGCAGTTCTTC

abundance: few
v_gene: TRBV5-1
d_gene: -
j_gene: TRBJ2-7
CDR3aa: CASSHDYTLYEQYF
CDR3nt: TGCGCCAGCAGCCACGACTACACCCTCTACGAGCAGTACTTC

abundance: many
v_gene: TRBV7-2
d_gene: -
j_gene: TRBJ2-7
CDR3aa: CASSLAPTSSYEQYF
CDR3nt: TGTGCCAGCAGCTTAGCACCGACTAGTTCCTACGAGCAGTACTTC

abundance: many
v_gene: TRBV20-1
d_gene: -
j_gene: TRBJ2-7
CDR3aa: CSGSQGNSDEQYF
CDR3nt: TGCAGTGGATCCCAGGGAAACAGCGACGAGCAGTACTTC

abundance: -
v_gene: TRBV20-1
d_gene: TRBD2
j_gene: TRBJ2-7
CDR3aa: CSAEGLAGEVVYEQYF
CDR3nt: TGCAGTGCCGAGGGGCTAGCGGGAGAGGTGGTGTACGAGCAGTACTTC

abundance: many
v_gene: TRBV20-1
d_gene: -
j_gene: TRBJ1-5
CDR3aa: CSARDLRGGSNQPQHF
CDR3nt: TGCAGTGCTAGAGATCTTCGGGGCGGGAGCAATCAGCCCCAGCATTTT

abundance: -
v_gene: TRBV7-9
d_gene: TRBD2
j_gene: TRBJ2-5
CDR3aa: CASIQAGGAQETQYF
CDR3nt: TGTGCCAGCATCCAAGCGGGAGGGGCCCAAGAGACCCAGTACTTC

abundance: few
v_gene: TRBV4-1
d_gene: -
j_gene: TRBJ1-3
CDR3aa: CASSPPRPGNTIYF
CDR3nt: TGCGCCAGCAGCCCCCCCCGGCCTGGAAACACCATATATTTT

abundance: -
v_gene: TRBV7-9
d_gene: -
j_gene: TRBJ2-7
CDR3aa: CASSLAAQNYEQYF
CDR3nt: TGTGCCAGCAGCTTAGCGGCGCAAAACTACGAGCAGTACTTC

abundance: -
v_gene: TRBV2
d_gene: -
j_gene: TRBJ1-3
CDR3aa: CASTGSGNTIYF
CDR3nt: TGTGCCAGCACGGGGTCCGGAAACACCATATATTTT

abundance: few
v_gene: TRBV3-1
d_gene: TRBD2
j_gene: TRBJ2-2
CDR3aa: CASSQGLAGGWTGELFF
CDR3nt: TGTGCCAGCAGCCAGGGACTAGCGGGAGGTTGGACCGGGGAGCTGTTTTTT

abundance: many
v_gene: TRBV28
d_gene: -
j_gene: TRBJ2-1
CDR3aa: CASSPTAGSWGSSYNEQFF
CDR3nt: TGTGCCAGCAGTCCCACGGCGGGATCCTGGGGGAGCTCCTACAATGAGCAGTTCTTC

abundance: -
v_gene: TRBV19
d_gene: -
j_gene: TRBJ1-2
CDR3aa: CASNLFGGYGYTF
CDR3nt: TGTGCCAGTAATTTGTTCGGCGGATATGGCTACACCTTC

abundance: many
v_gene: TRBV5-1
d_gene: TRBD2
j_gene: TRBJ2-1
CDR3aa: CASSSARASGRDEQFF
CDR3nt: TGCGCCAGCAGCTCAGCCCGGGCTAGCGGGAGGGATGAGCAGTTCTTC

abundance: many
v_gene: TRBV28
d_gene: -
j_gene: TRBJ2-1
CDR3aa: CASSLGALNNEQFF
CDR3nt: TGTGCCAGCAGTTTAGGAGCGCTAAACAATGAGCAGTTCTTC